These T cell receptor beta chains were read from a single sample in a study of cytomegalovirus exposure and HLA in healthy donors. Clones were sequenced by immunoSEQ multiplex PCR, and TCRdb holds only the in-frame ones, with some missing. In the table there are roughly 120,000 clones, about two thirds of which are singletons. Sequencing input: PBMCs. The origin of the receptors is a man aged 35 to 55 in good health and CMV-seropositive. The CDR3 runs from the conserved cysteine through the conserved F or W. A D gene is named only where the DNA matches it firmly. Some rows have no size entry. The others give once, few or many, or a class for an expanded clone.

v_gene,j_gene,d_gene,abundance,CDR3nt,CDR3aa
TRBV28,TRBJ1-2,NA,NA,TGTGCCAGCAGTCCCCTGACAGGCGGTGGCTACACCTTC,CASSPLTGGGYTF
TRBV6-1,TRBJ1-2,NA,NA,TGTGCCAGCAGTGGTTCATGGGGGGAGGGCTATGGCTACACCTTC,CASSGSWGEGYGYTF
TRBV27,TRBJ2-7,NA,NA,TGTGCCAGCAGCCCTATCCGGGACATCCTCCGGGGCGACGAGCAGTACTTC,CASSPIRDILRGDEQYF
TRBV5-1,TRBJ1-1,TRBD1,NA,TGCGCCAGCAGCTCGGACAGGGGAACTGAAGCTTTCTTT,CASSSDRGTEAFF
TRBV7-9,TRBJ2-7,NA,few,TGTGCCAGCAGCTCCCCGACAGGTCTACGGGAGCAGTACTTC,CASSSPTGLREQYF
TRBV23-1,TRBJ2-7,TRBD2,NA,TGCGCCAGCAGTCAATCGGACCCCCCTAGCGGGAGGGCCGGGGAGCAGTACTTC,CASSQSDPPSGRAGEQYF
TRBV6-1,TRBJ1-5,NA,NA,TGTGCCAGCAGGTTGGGGGGGCAGGGAGGTCAGCCCCAGCATTTT,CASRLGGQGGQPQHF
TRBV19,TRBJ2-4,TRBD1,NA,TGTGCCAGTAGTATAGGTGGGACAGGGAGTTACATTCAGTACTTC,CASSIGGTGSYIQYF
TRBV2,TRBJ2-2,TRBD2,few,TGTGCCAGCAGCGATACTAGCGATTTTGGGGGGGAGCTGTTTTTT,CASSDTSDFGGELFF
TRBV28,TRBJ1-5,NA,NA,TGTGCCAGCAGTTCACCCTATTCATGGAGGGGCAATCAGCCCCAGCATTTT,CASSSPYSWRGNQPQHF
TRBV7-9,TRBJ1-5,TRBD1,NA,TGTGCCAGCAGCTTTGACAGGGGGCATGGACAGCCCCAGCATTTT,CASSFDRGHGQPQHF
TRBV5-4,TRBJ2-1,TRBD1,NA,TGTGCCAGCAGCGACAGGGGGCGGAGGTCCTACAATGAGCAGTTCTTC,CASSDRGRRSYNEQFF
TRBV7-2,TRBJ2-5,TRBD2,NA,TGTGCCAGCAGCTTAGATGAAGCGGGGGGGCTAGAGACCCAGTACTTC,CASSLDEAGGLETQYF
TRBV2,TRBJ1-5,NA,once,TGTGCCAGCAGACAGGGAAGCAATCAGCCCCAGCATTTT,CASRQGSNQPQHF
TRBV6-1,TRBJ1-6,NA,NA,TGTGCCAGCGGCGGGAGTTCACCCCTCCACTTT,CASGGSSPLHF
TRBV6-6,TRBJ1-6,NA,NA,TGTGCCAGCAGTAAGGGAGCCGGCGGCTCACCCCTCCACTTT,CASSKGAGGSPLHF